The 18 T cell receptor beta chains below come from one sample, sequenced in a study of cytomegalovirus exposure and HLA in healthy donors. Primers: 60 Vbeta forward and 13 Jbeta reverse. The method was immunoSEQ multiplex PCR; TCRdb's version includes in-frame clones alone and lacks a portion of them. The sample contains under 200,000 clones, around 85% of which appear only once. What was sequenced was PBMCs. All receptors come from a male donor in good health and CMV-seronegative.

The chain has TRBV18 and TRBJ1-1; 7 nucleotides align to TRBD1. CDR3 length: 13 amino acids. Germline V gene data show CDR1 as KGHSH and CDR2 as LQKENI. J was trimmed by 3 bases and V by 3 bases; bases with no gene match: 1. The CDR3 region is CASSPGQDTEAFF. In DNA, the CDR3 is TGTGCCAGCTCACCCGGACAGGACACTGAAGCTTTCTTT.

This clone turned up a few times. This chain connects TRBV5-1 to TRBJ1-4; no clear D. Between the trimmed V and J ends, which lost 4 bases and 0 bases, there was a span of 13 bases. Germline CDR1 is SGHRS and CDR2 is YFSETQ. CDR3 size: 16 residues. In nucleotides, the CDR3 is TGCGCCAGCAGCCCGGGGAGCGGTGCAACTAATGAAAAACTGTTTTTT. Protein: CASSPGSGATNEKLFF.

The CDR3 DNA reads as TGTGCCAGCAGCGCCTCCGGGACAGGGGACACTGAAGCTTTCTTT. Translated, it gives CASSASGTGDTEAFF. The chain combines TRBV9 with TRBJ1-1; 10 bases align to TRBD1. This CDR3 is built from 15 residues. CDR1 and CDR2 (germline): SGDLS, YYNGEE. The ends lost 3 bases at V and 3 bases at J; junction bases unmatched: 5. Combining the CDR3 with reference TRBV9 and TRBJ1-1 gives the whole variable domain DSGVTQTPKHLITATGQRVTLRCSPRSGDLSVYWYQQSLDQGLQFLIQYYNGEERAKGNILERFSAQQFPDLHSELNLSSLELGDSALYFCASSASGTGDTEAFFGQGTRLTVV.

This clone was observed a few times. The chain is built from TRBV5-1 and TRBJ1-2, with D unclear. The V gene's germline CDR1 is SGHRS and CDR2 YFSETQ. This CDR3 contains 14 residues. The V end lost 0 bases, the J end lost 8 bases, and 14 bases lay between the germline ends. The CDR3 spells CASSLAPGSGGYTF. Here the CDR3 DNA reads TGCGCCAGCAGCTTGGCACCAGGCTCGGGGGGCTACACCTTC. Complete variable domain (other parts from reference TRBV5-1 and TRBJ1-2): KAGVTQTPRYLIKTRGQQVTLSCSPISGHRSVSWYQQTPGQGLQFLFEYFSETQRNKGNFPGRFSGRQFSNSRSEMNVSTLELGDSALYLCASSLAPGSGGYTFGSGTRLTVV.

On this clone itself: The sample contains more than one DNA sequence encoding this CDR3. The chain combines TRBV5-1 with TRBJ2-7, with TRBD1 as a possible D gene (6 bases). CDR1 is SGHRS and CDR2 is YFSETQ in the germline V gene. CDR3 length: 15 amino acids. Between the trimmed V and J ends, which lost 0 bases and 0 bases, there was a span of 10 bases. The chain's CDR3 is CASSLAPGHSYEQYF. The CDR3 nucleotides are TGCGCCAGCAGCTTGGCCCCGGGACACTCCTACGAGCAGTACTTC. Full variable domain (rest looked up from reference TRBV5-1 and TRBJ2-7): KAGVTQTPRYLIKTRGQQVTLSCSPISGHRSVSWYQQTPGQGLQFLFEYFSETQRNKGNFPGRFSGRQFSNSRSEMNVSTLELGDSALYLCASSLAPGHSYEQYFGPGTRLTVT.

The chain links TRBV7-2 to TRBJ1-5; D unresolved. Germline CDR1 reads SGHTA; CDR2 reads FQGNSA. This CDR3 region has 13 residues. V dropped 5 bases and J dropped 4 bases, with 9 bases sitting between them. CDR3 sequence: CASSRVVNQPQHF. For the CDR3, the DNA is TGTGCCAGCAGCCGGGTTGTGAATCAGCCCCAGCATTTT.

The chain recombines TRBV6-5 with TRBJ1-5; 10 nucleotides agree with TRBD1. Germline V gene data show CDR1 as MNHEY and CDR2 as SVGAGI. This CDR3 has 15 amino acids. The junction had 5 bases not matched to a gene; V was cut back by 4 bases and J by 5 bases. CDR3 DNA: TGTGCCAGCAGTTTAAACGACAGGGGGCATCAGCCCCAGCATTTT. It codes for CASSLNDRGHQPQHF.

The chain employs TRBV10-3 and TRBJ2-7, with TRBD1 matching over 8 bases. The V gene end was trimmed by 0 bases and the J gene end by 3 bases; junction bases not matched to a gene: 4. CDR3 length: 15 amino acids. CDR1 ENHRY and CDR2 SYGVKD come from the germline V gene. CDR3 amino acids: CAISESDRGYYEQYF. The DNA for the CDR3 is TGTGCCATCAGTGAGTCTGACAGGGGATACTACGAGCAGTACTTC.

The chain joins TRBV6-5 to TRBJ1-6; D remains ambiguous. Trimming shortened V by 2 bases and J by 7 bases, and 9 bases separated the two germline ends. The length of the CDR3 is 14 residues. Germline CDR1 is MNHEY and CDR2 is SVGAGI. CDR3 in amino acids: CASSYGQKNSPLHF. The DNA for the CDR3 is TGTGCCAGCAGTTACGGCCAGAAGAATTCACCCCTCCACTTT.

The chain recombines TRBV7-9 with TRBJ2-3; D gene unclear. Germline lookup yields CDR1 SEHNR and CDR2 FQNEAQ (reference sequence). The CDR3 runs to 15 residues. V was shortened by 1 base and J by 0 bases, with 8 bases between the two germline ends. CDR3 bases: TGTGCCAGCAGCTTAGGTACACCCAGCACAGATACGCAGTATTTT. This codes for CASSLGTPSTDTQYF. Filled out from reference TRBV7-9 and TRBJ2-3, the complete variable domain reads DTGVSQNPRHKITKRGQNVTFRCDPISEHNRLYWYRQTLGQGPEFLTYFQNEAQLEKSRLLSDRFSAERPKGSFSTLEIQRTEQGDSAMYLCASSLGTPSTDTQYFGPGTRLTVL.

The V gene is TRBV5-1, the J gene TRBJ1-1; 9 bases align to TRBD1. The junction had 9 bases not matched to a gene; V was cut back by 3 bases and J by 0 bases. Germline-derived CDR1 and CDR2 are SGHRS and YFSETQ. The CDR3 runs 17 residues. The CDR3 DNA sequence: TGCGCCAGCAGCTATGGACAGGGGTTTCAAATGAACACTGAAGCTTTCTTT. Translating it yields CASSYGQGFQMNTEAFF.

The chain links TRBV7-9 to TRBJ2-7; maybe TRBD1 (5 bases). With 1 base removed from V and 5 bases from J, the gap between germline ends came to 9 bases. Germline CDR1 is SEHNR and CDR2 is FQNEAQ (reference sequence). The CDR3 loop spans 13 amino acids. The CDR3: CASSLDGAHEQYF. DNA for the CDR3: TGTGCCAGCAGCTTAGATGGGGCCCACGAGCAGTACTTC. The whole variable domain, remainder taken from reference TRBV7-9 and TRBJ2-7, is DTGVSQNPRHKITKRGQNVTFRCDPISEHNRLYWYRQTLGQGPEFLTYFQNEAQLEKSRLLSDRFSAERPKGSFSTLEIQRTEQGDSAMYLCASSLDGAHEQYFGPGTRLTVT.

This clone occurred once. The CDR3 is CASSVLPGTSGVSTDTQYF. The CDR3 region has the DNA TGTGCCAGCAGTGTCCTACCCGGGACTAGCGGGGTTAGCACAGATACGCAGTATTTT. The chain is built from TRBV6-1 and TRBJ2-3; 13 bases agree with TRBD2. V gave up 4 bases and J gave up 0 bases; unmatched junction bases: 10. CDR3 length: 19 residues. Germline V gene data show CDR1 as MNHNS and CDR2 as SASEGT.

This chain links TRBV6-6 with TRBJ1-5; 10 nucleotides align to TRBD1. CDR1 is MNHNY, CDR2 SVGAGI, per germline (reference sequence). J was trimmed by 6 bases and V by 7 bases; bases with no gene match: 12. The CDR3 is 16 amino acids. The CDR3 sequence is CASIKDGTGVGQPQHF. CDR3 sequence (DNA): TGTGCCAGCATAAAGGATGGGACAGGGGTAGGTCAGCCCCAGCATTTT.

The chain couples TRBV5-5 to TRBJ1-1; tentative D call: TRBD1 (5 bases). CDR3 length: 14 amino acids. The V gene's germline CDR1 is SGHKS and CDR2 YYEKEE (reference sequence). V shed 4 bases and J shed 2 bases, with 12 bases lying between them. CDR3 DNA: TGTGCCAGCAGCGCGCAGACAGATAACACTGAAGCTTTCTTT. Translated, it gives CASSAQTDNTEAFF.

The chain joins TRBV9 to TRBJ1-3; no reliable D call. CDR3 length equals 13 residues. The germline V gene encodes CDR1 SGDLS and CDR2 YYNGEE. V was pared by 3 bases and J by 8 bases, with 12 bases between. CDR3 protein: CASSAGDWDTIYF. DNA of the CDR3: TGTGCCAGCAGCGCTGGAGATTGGGACACCATATATTTT.

A single count supports this clone. This sequence joins TRBV7-2 and TRBJ2-7, with D perhaps TRBD2 (5 bases). CDR1 and CDR2 (germline): SGHTA, FQGNSA. CDR3 size: 12 residues. V gave up 2 bases and J gave up 6 bases, with 8 bases separating them. The DNA for the CDR3 is TGTGCCAGCAGCTTATACCGGGGCGAGCAGTACTTC. It translates to CASSLYRGEQYF.

The chain joins TRBV7-9 to TRBJ2-7; the D gene is possibly TRBD2 (5 bases). Deletions cut 11 bases from V and 1 base from J, with 15 bases between. In germline, CDR1 is SEHNR, CDR2 FQNEAQ (reference sequence). The CDR3 consists of 13 residues. The CDR3 coding sequence is TGTGCCGGAGAGTCCGGGATATCCTACGAGCAGTACTTC. Its translation is CAGESGISYEQYF.